The T cell receptor beta chain described here comes from a study of blood T cell repertoires in COVID-19. The overall study: Both acute and convalescent COVID-19 samples were obtained from the United States, Italy and Spain. PBMCs, B-cell-depleted T cells, or T cells were the source of the cDNA or gDNA that made up the material.

In Seattle, patients joined the study during active infection and were tracked longitudinally. Some clones are missing from TCRdb's copy, which holds only in-frame ones; the method was immunoSEQ multiplex PCR. The sample contains some 390,000 clones, roughly 86% of which appear only once. The length of the CDR3 is 15 residues. The ends were cut back, 4 bases at V and 1 base at J, with 10 bases in the middle. Germline loops: CDR1 SGHAT, CDR2 FQDESV (reference sequence). Material for sequencing was peripheral blood. The clonotype was recovered from a woman aged 55-69 years with COVID-19, enrolled during active disease. The rearrangement links TRBV11-1 to TRBJ1-4; D gene ambiguous. CDR3 coding DNA: TGTGCCAGCAGCTCGAGTCCGGGAACTAATGAAAAACTGTTTTTT. It yields the protein CASSSSPGTNEKLFF.